These 7 T cell receptor beta chains came from one sample sequenced in a study of T cell repertoires in cytomegalovirus infection. A single record per CDR3 protein comes from TCRdb applying MiXCR to the reads. The sample consists of around 81,000 distinct CDR3 sequences, roughly 40% of them appearing once. These receptors lack a known antigen. The material was CD8+ T cells from cultured PBMCs, obtained from culture after CMV antigen stimulation. Receptors originate from a human donor in good health (CMV status not recorded). Some clones in this sample may be carry-over from other donors' samples.

This chain joins TRBV6-6 and TRBJ1-4; TRBD1 agrees at 9 bases. Germline CDR1 reads MNHNY; CDR2 reads SVGAGI (reference sequence). The CDR3 length is 16 residues. With V trimmed by 2 bases and J by 6 bases, 7 bases remained unmatched. Here the CDR3 DNA reads TGTGCCAGCAGTTACGCTTACAGGGGGCATGATGAAAAACTGTTTTTT. This encodes CASSYAYRGHDEKLFF.

This clonotype appeared many times. CDR3 DNA sequence: TGTGCCAGCAGCTCAGTAGCAGGCCTTGAAGCTTTCTTT. Amino acids: CASSSVAGLEAFF. The gene calls are TRBV7-2 and TRBJ1-1; D ambiguous. Germline V lookup: CDR1 SGHTA, CDR2 FQGNSA. V was clipped by 4 bases and J by 7 bases, with 13 bases between them. The CDR3 runs 13 residues.

The chain has TRBV6-6 and TRBJ2-4; either TRBD1 or TRBD2 may fit D (5 bases each). Germline V CDR1 and CDR2: MNHNY, SVGAGI (reference sequence). V gave up 5 bases and J gave up 5 bases, with 19 bases separating them. The CDR3 sequence is 16 residues long. CDR3 coding DNA: TGTGCCAGCAGTCCACTAGGGGTCCGAAATGAAAACATTCAGTACTTC. Its protein product is CASSPLGVRNENIQYF.

V and J are TRBV13 and TRBJ2-1; tentative D call: TRBD2 (7 bases). The CDR3 has 15 residues. The V and J ends lost 3 bases and 5 bases respectively, with 14 bases between them. Germline V gives CDR1 PRHDT, CDR2 FYEKMQ (reference sequence). This chain's CDR3 is CASSLGRGRDNEQFF. The CDR3 DNA reads TGTGCCAGCAGCTTGGGGCGGGGGCGAGACAATGAGCAGTTCTTC. Together with reference TRBV13 and TRBJ2-1, the CDR3 gives the full variable domain: AAGVIQSPRHLIKEKRETATLKCYPIPRHDTVYWYQQGPGQDPQFLISFYEKMQSDKGSIPDRFSAQQFSDYHSELNMSSLELGDSALYFCASSLGRGRDNEQFFGPGTRLTVL.

This clonotype is a singleton in its sample. The chain combines TRBV7-2 with TRBJ1-4; the D is unclear. The CDR3 has 15 residues. Germline lookup yields CDR1 SGHTA and CDR2 FQGNSA. Deletions cut 5 bases from V and 0 bases from J, with 10 bases between. The CDR3, as DNA: TGTGCCAGCAGCCCCCGGGCCACAACTAATGAAAAACTGTTTTTT. Translation: CASSPRATTNEKLFF.

This clonotype was seen a handful of times. V usage is TRBV4-3 and J usage is TRBJ2-1; 7 bases map to TRBD1. The CDR3 spans 16 residues. CDR1 and CDR2 from the germline V gene are LGHNA and YSLEER. The junction had 5 bases not matched to a gene; V was cut back by 0 bases and J by 3 bases. DNA of the CDR3: TGCGCCAGCAGCCAAGATAGGAACAGGGGCTACAATGAGCAGTTCTTC. Translation gives CASSQDRNRGYNEQFF.

This chain connects TRBV20-1 to TRBJ1-1; maybe TRBD1 (5 bases). Deletions cut 0 bases from V and 5 bases from J, with 13 bases between. CDR1 and CDR2 (germline): DFQATT, SNEGSKA (reference sequence). There are 14 residues in the CDR3. CDR3 bases: TGCAGTGCTAGAGATATGGGAGGGGAGACTGAAGCTTTCTTT. Its translation: CSARDMGGETEAFF.